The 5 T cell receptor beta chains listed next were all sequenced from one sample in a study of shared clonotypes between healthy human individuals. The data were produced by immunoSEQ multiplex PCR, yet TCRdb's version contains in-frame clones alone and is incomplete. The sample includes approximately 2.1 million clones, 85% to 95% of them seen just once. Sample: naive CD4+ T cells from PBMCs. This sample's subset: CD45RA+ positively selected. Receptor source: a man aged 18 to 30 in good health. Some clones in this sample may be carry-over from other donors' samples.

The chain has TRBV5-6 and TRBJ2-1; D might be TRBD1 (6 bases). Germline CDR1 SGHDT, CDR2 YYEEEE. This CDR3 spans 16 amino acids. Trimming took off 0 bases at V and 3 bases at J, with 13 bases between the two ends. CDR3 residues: CASSLGQVSYYNEQFF. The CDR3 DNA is TGTGCCAGCAGCTTGGGACAGGTTTCCTACTACAATGAGCAGTTCTTC.

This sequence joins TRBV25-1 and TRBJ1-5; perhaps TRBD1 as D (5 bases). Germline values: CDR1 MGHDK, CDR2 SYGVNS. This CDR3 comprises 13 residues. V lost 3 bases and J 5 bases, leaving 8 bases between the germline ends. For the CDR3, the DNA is TGTGCCAGCAGTGACAGGGCCCATCAGCCCCAGCATTTT. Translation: CASSDRAHQPQHF.

The CDR3 loop is CASSFGTSGGWSTDTQYF. DNA for the CDR3: TGTGCCAGCAGCTTTGGGACTAGCGGGGGTTGGAGCACAGATACGCAGTATTTT. V gene TRBV7-9 combines with J gene TRBJ2-3; 14 positions match TRBD2. This CDR3 has 18 amino acids. The V gene's germline CDR1 is SEHNR and CDR2 FQNEAQ (reference sequence). V lost 3 bases to trimming and J lost 0 bases; unmatched junction nucleotides: 5. Supplemented by reference TRBV7-9 and TRBJ2-3, the full variable domain reads DTGVSQNPRHKITKRGQNVTFRCDPISEHNRLYWYRQTLGQGPEFLTYFQNEAQLEKSRLLSDRFSAERPKGSFSTLEIQRTEQGDSAMYLCASSFGTSGGWSTDTQYFGPGTRLTVL.

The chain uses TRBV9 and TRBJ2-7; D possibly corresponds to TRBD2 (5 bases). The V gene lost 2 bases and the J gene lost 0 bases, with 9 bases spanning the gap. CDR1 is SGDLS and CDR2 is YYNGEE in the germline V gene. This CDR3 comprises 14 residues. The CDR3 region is CASSVERSSYEQYF. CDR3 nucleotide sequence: TGTGCCAGCAGCGTTGAGCGGAGCTCCTACGAGCAGTACTTC.

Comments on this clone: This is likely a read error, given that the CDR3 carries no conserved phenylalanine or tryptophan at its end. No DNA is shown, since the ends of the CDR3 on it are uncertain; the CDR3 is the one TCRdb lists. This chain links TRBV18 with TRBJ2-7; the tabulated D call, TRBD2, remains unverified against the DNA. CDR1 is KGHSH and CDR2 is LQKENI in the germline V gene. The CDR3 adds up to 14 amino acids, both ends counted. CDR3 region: CASSPSERGGGYRL.